Following are 11 T cell receptor beta chains from one sample sequenced in a study of blood T cell repertoires in COVID-19. Some clones are missing from TCRdb's copy, which holds only in-frame ones; the method was immunoSEQ multiplex PCR. Of roughly 200,000 clones listed, 85% to 90% are singletons. The source material was peripheral blood. These receptors originate from a man in his sixties who had recovered from COVID-19.

By proportion, this clone is medium-sized. V and J are TRBV27 and TRBJ1-6, with 7 bases matching TRBD1. The CDR3 totals 15 residues. From germline, CDR1 is MNHEY and CDR2 SMNVEV (reference sequence). Unmatched junction bases numbered 7, after V lost 6 bases and J lost 5 bases. The CDR3 loop reads CASRPGQVDNSPLHF. The CDR3 region has the DNA TGTGCCAGCAGACCAGGACAGGTAGATAATTCACCCCTCCACTTT.

The chain links TRBV7-9 to TRBJ2-1, with a weak D call TRBD2 (6 bases). This CDR3 spans 16 amino acids. Germline V gene data show CDR1 as SEHNR and CDR2 as FQNEAQ (reference sequence). V lost 1 base and J 2 bases, leaving 12 bases between the germline ends. This CDR3 is CASSLEGLAAYNEQFF. CDR3 in DNA: TGTGCCAGCAGCTTAGAGGGGTTAGCGGCCTACAATGAGCAGTTCTTC.

This rearrangement joins TRBV28 to TRBJ2-2; D may be TRBD2 (6 bases). From germline, CDR1 is MDHEN and CDR2 SYDVKM. V was trimmed by 6 bases and J by 6 bases, leaving 14 bases between them. The CDR3 contains 14 residues. CDR3 region: CASRKTGGSGELFF. CDR3 coding DNA: TGTGCCAGCAGAAAAACCGGGGGATCCGGGGAGCTGTTTTTT.

This chain uses TRBV10-3 with TRBJ1-1; D is undetermined. In germline, CDR1 is ENHRY, CDR2 SYGVKD. This CDR3 comprises 14 residues. Trimming pared 8 bases from V and 1 base from J, leaving 14 bases between. The CDR3 DNA reads TGTGCCATCGGGAGGGATGTAGGGAACACTGAAGCTTTCTTT. This sequence encodes CAIGRDVGNTEAFF.

V gene TRBV7-9 combines with J gene TRBJ1-6; 9 bases fit TRBD1. CDR1 and CDR2 (germline): SEHNR, FQNEAQ (reference sequence). The J segment lost 9 bases and the V segment lost 5 bases, leaving 8 bases of the junction unmatched. The CDR3 is 15 amino acids. CDR3 coding DNA: TGTGCCAGCAGCCCTTCCGGGACAGGGACTTCACCCCTCCACTTT. Amino acids: CASSPSGTGTSPLHF.

The chain links TRBV7-6 to TRBJ2-7; 9 nucleotides match TRBD2. The V gene end was trimmed by 1 base and the J gene end by 3 bases; junction bases not matched to a gene: 4. The CDR3 totals 15 residues. Per the germline V gene, CDR1 is SGHVS and CDR2 is FNYEAQ. The CDR3 region has the DNA TGTGCCAGCAGCTTAGTAGCGGGGGCATACTACGAGCAGTACTTC. Protein sequence: CASSLVAGAYYEQYF.

The chain couples TRBV11-2 to TRBJ2-7, with TRBD1 matching over 7 bases. With 3 bases clipped from V and 1 base from J, the junction kept 3 bases outside the gene matches. Germline V gene data show CDR1 as SGHAT and CDR2 as FQNNGV. The CDR3 length is 14 residues. DNA for the CDR3: TGTGCCAGCAGCTTGAGACAGGGATCCTACGAGCAGTACTTC. Translation: CASSLRQGSYEQYF.

Only a few counts were recorded for this clone. The V and J genes are TRBV7-6 and TRBJ1-3; D gene unclear. Trimming took 1 base from V and 1 from J, leaving 8 bases between them. Germline V gene data show CDR1 as SGHVS and CDR2 as FNYEAQ. The CDR3 contains 15 residues. The CDR3 DNA reads as TGTGCCAGCAGCTTAGTCCGGGGATCTGGAAACACCATATATTTT. It is translated as CASSLVRGSGNTIYF.

The chain has TRBV6-5 and TRBJ1-2; tentatively, D is TRBD1 (5 bases). Germline values: CDR1 MNHEY, CDR2 SVGAGI. The ends were cut back, 2 bases at V and 2 bases at J, with 15 bases in the middle. This CDR3 contains 16 residues. CDR3 residues: CASSYHQPDRNYGYTF. CDR3 coding DNA: TGTGCCAGCAGTTACCACCAACCCGACAGAAACTATGGCTACACCTTC.

The chain carries TRBV7-8 and TRBJ2-7; 10 bases agree with TRBD1. V dropped 5 bases and J dropped 1; count of bases not matched to a gene: 5. CDR3 size: 15 residues. Per the germline V gene, CDR1 is SGHVS and CDR2 is FQNEAQ. The CDR3 DNA reads TGTGCCAGCAGCCCGAGGGGACAGGGGTCCTACGAGCAGTACTTC. It encodes CASSPRGQGSYEQYF.

The rearrangement links TRBV13 to TRBJ1-3; TRBD1 might be the D (5 bases). The CDR3 is 14 amino acids. Germline V gives CDR1 PRHDT, CDR2 FYEKMQ (reference sequence). V dropped 1 base and J dropped 4 bases, with 8 bases sitting between them. The CDR3: CASSLAGNGNTIYF. For the CDR3, the DNA is TGTGCCAGCAGCTTAGCAGGGAACGGAAACACCATATATTTT.